This entry lists 4 T cell receptor beta chains sequenced from one sample in a study of T-cell memory formation after mild COVID-19. In TCRdb, the 5' RACE reads were re-called with MiXCR into one record per CDR3 protein. The sample lists about 250,000 distinct CDR3 sequences; over 15% were seen once. The specimen sequenced was PBMCs or a T cell subset sorted from them (not recorded which). These receptors originate from an adult woman who had mild COVID-19 (a few samples of this study predate the infection). Cell type and time point are not known.

The chain recombines TRBV4-1 with TRBJ2-3; the D gene is possibly TRBD2 (5 bases). This CDR3 has 17 amino acids. V lost 0 bases and J lost 0, with 13 bases in between. CDR1 is MGHRA, CDR2 YSYEKL, per germline. The chain's CDR3 is CASSQEGKRVSTDTQYF. The CDR3 DNA reads as TGCGCCAGCAGCCAAGAAGGGAAGAGGGTGAGCACAGATACGCAGTATTTT.

The CDR3: CASSLEQVNSPLHF. As DNA, the CDR3 is TGTGCCAGCAGCTTAGAGCAGGTCAATTCACCCCTCCACTTT. This chain joins TRBV7-9 and TRBJ1-6; no clear D. The V gene's germline CDR1 is SEHNR and CDR2 FQNEAQ (reference sequence). V shed 1 base and J shed 7 bases, with 8 bases lying between them. This CDR3 region has 14 residues.

This chain connects TRBV24-1 to TRBJ1-2, with 8 positions matching TRBD1. After removal of 3 bases from V and 8 bases from J, the junction contained 4 bases not matched to a gene. CDR3 size: 13 residues. Germline V gene sequence: CDR1 KGHDR, CDR2 SFDVKD. CDR3 sequence reads: CATSDRDRGGYTF. The CDR3 DNA sequence: TGTGCCACCAGTGATCGCGACAGGGGCGGCTACACCTTC.

This chain uses TRBV24-1 with TRBJ2-3; D remains ambiguous. This CDR3 region has 15 residues. V lost 4 bases to trimming and J lost 0 bases, with 10 bases between them. Germline loops: CDR1 KGHDR, CDR2 SFDVKD. In DNA form, the CDR3 reads TGTGCCACCAGTGACCCGTCAACTAGCACAGATACGCAGTATTTT. Encoded protein: CATSDPSTSTDTQYF.